The clone carrying this TCR beta chain has just a few counts. Its antigen is not known. TCRdb reprocessed the RT-PCR reads with MiXCR, giving one entry per CDR3 protein. Among 650,000 to 850,000 distinct CDR3 sequences listed, more than 11% were seen once. These data originate in a study of response to subunit inactivated influenza vaccine. The study, taken as a whole, reports: With each seasonal influenza vaccination, the authors suggested, few new T cells are recruited.

V was pared by 4 bases and J by 6 bases, with 18 bases between. The CDR3 loop spans 15 amino acids. Sample: PBMCs from blood, taken about 14 days before vaccination. The chain recombines TRBV12-3 or TRBV12-4 with TRBJ2-5, with D tentatively TRBD2 (5 bases). This sequence originates from a man in his fifties or sixties who received an inactivated influenza vaccine. CDR3 sequence: CASSSRTVRRKTQYF. CDR3 sequence (DNA): TGTGCCAGCAGTTCCCGGACTGTTCGGCGGAAGACCCAGTACTTC.